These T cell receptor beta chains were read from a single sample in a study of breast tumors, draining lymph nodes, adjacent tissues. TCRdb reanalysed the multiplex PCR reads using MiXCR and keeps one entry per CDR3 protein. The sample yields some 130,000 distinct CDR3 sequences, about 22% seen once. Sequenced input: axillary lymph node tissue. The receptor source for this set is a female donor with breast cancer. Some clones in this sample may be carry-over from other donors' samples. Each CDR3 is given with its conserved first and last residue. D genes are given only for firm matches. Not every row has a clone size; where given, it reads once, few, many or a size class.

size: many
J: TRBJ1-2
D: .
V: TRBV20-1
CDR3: CSARDEWFGDGYTF
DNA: TGCAGTGCCCGGGACGAGTGGTTCGGGGATGGCTACACCTTC

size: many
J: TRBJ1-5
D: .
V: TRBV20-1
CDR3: CSARDGGGVGQPQHF
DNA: TGCAGTGCTAGAGATGGAGGGGGGGTGGGCCAGCCCCAGCATTTT

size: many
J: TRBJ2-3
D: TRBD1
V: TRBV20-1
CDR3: CSARDPPGQGTDTQYF
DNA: TGCAGTGCTAGAGATCCTCCGGGACAGGGGACAGATACGCAGTATTTT

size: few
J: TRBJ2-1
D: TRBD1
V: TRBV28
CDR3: CASSFYTAGGNEQFF
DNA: TGTGCCAGCAGTTTCTATACCGCAGGGGGCAATGAGCAGTTCTTC

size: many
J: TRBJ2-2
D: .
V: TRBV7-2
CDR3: CASRPGGVGTGELFF
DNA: TGTGCCAGCAGACCCGGCGGCGTCGGGACCGGGGAGCTGTTTTTT

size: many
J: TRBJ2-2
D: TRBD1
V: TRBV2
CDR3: CASRVTGKLFF
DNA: TGTGCCAGCAGGGTGACAGGGAAGCTGTTTTTT

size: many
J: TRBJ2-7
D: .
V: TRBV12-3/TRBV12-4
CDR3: CASSLGRVNEQYF
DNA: TGTGCCAGCAGTTTAGGTAGGGTTAACGAGCAGTACTTC

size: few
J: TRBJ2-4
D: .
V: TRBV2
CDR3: CASVKEQLAKNIQYF
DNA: TGTGCCAGCGTAAAGGAACAGTTAGCCAAAAACATTCAGTACTTC

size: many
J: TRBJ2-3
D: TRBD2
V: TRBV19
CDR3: CASSIGGVGRAFDTQYF
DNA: TGTGCCAGTAGTATAGGGGGCGTCGGGAGGGCCTTTGATACGCAGTATTTT

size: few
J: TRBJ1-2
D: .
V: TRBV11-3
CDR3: CASSRWDGANYGYTF
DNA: TGTGCCAGCAGCCGGTGGGACGGAGCTAACTATGGCTACACCTTC

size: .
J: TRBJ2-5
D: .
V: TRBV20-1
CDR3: CSATLVGQETQYF
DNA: TGCAGTGCCACACTAGTCGGCCAAGAGACCCAGTACTTC

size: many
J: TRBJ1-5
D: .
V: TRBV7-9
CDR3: CASSLGRRQSNQPQHF
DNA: TGTGCCAGCAGCTTAGGTCGCCGACAAAGCAATCAGCCCCAGCATTTT

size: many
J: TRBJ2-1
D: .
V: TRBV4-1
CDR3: CASSQDQGFPKFF
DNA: TGCGCCAGCAGCCAAGATCAGGGGTTCCCGAAGTTCTTC

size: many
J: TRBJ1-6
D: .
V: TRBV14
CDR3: CASSQYRGNNSPLHF
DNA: TGTGCCAGCAGCCAATATCGAGGGAACAATTCACCCCTCCACTTT

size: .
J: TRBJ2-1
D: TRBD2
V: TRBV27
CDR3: CASRGRGTSGSLWNEQFF
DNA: TGTGCCAGCAGGGGCCGGGGGACTAGCGGGAGTCTCTGGAATGAGCAGTTCTTC

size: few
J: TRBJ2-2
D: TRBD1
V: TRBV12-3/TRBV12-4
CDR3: CASTTGALTGELFF
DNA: TGTGCCAGCACTACAGGGGCGCTAACCGGGGAGCTGTTTTTT

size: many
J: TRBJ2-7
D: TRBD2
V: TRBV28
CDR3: CASSLWGAERENYEQYF
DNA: TGTGCCAGCAGTTTATGGGGGGCGGAGCGGGAGAACTACGAGCAGTACTTC

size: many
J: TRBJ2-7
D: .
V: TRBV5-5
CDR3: CASSSSGHGTWEQYF
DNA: TGTGCCAGCAGCTCTTCGGGACACGGAACATGGGAGCAGTACTTC

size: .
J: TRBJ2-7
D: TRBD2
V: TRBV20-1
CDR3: CSAGSSGSYEQYF
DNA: TGCAGTGCTGGGTCTAGCGGATCCTACGAGCAGTACTTC

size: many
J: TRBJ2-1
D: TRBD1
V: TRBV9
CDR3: CASSVGGTGDNEQFF
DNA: TGTGCCAGCAGCGTAGGGGGGACAGGCGACAATGAGCAGTTCTTC

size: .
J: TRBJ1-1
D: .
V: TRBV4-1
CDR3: CASSQEWAITEAFF
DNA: TGCGCCAGCAGCCAAGAATGGGCTATAACTGAAGCTTTCTTT

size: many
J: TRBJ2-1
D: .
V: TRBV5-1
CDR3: CASRPQRYNEQFF
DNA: TGCGCCAGCAGGCCGCAACGTTACAATGAGCAGTTCTTC

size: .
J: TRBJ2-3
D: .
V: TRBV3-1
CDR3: CASSQAGRSTDTQYF
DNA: TGTGCCAGCAGCCAAGCGGGACGTTCCACAGATACGCAGTATTTT

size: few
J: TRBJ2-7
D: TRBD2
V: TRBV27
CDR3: CASSPRLAGVPEQYF
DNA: TGTGCCAGCAGTCCCCGACTAGCGGGAGTACCCGAGCAGTACTTC